The 8 T cell receptor beta chains below were found in one sample sequenced in a study of blood T cell repertoires in COVID-19. Only in-frame clones appear in the TCRdb table, and some are missing; sequencing was by immunoSEQ multiplex PCR. The table lists about 220,000 clones, 75% to 90% of them singletons. Sequences were obtained from peripheral blood. The receptors come from a human donor in a cohort sampled during active COVID-19.

The genes are TRBV19 and TRBJ2-3; the D is unclear. Trimming stripped 0 bases from V and 1 base from J, with 5 bases between. CDR3 length: 14 residues. CDR1 LNHDA and CDR2 SQIVND come from the germline V gene (reference sequence). CDR3 residues: CASSIDTGTDTQYF. For the CDR3, the DNA is TGTGCCAGTAGTATAGATACTGGCACAGATACGCAGTATTTT.

The rearrangement uses TRBV7-8 and TRBJ2-6; tentatively, D is TRBD1 (5 bases). V was trimmed by 7 bases and J by 0 bases, leaving 13 bases between them. The CDR3 has 16 amino acids. CDR1 is SGHVS and CDR2 is FQNEAQ in the germline V gene. The CDR3 DNA sequence: TGTGCCAGCATCCAGCTCAGGGCCTCTGGGGCCAACGTCCTGACTTTC. Its protein product is CASIQLRASGANVLTF.

V is TRBV6-2 or TRBV6-3 and J is TRBJ1-1, with D perhaps matching TRBD1 (5 bases). V was cut by 5 bases and J by 4 bases, with 20 bases left in between. The CDR3 loop spans 16 amino acids. Germline V lookup: CDR1 MNHEY, CDR2 SVGEGT. Here the CDR3 DNA reads TGTGCCAGCAGTACCCCGGGACGGCGGGGTAGCACTGAAGCTTTCTTT. Translating it yields CASSTPGRRGSTEAFF.

CDR3 protein: CSVERAAGADTQYF. The CDR3 DNA follows: TGCAGCGTTGAAAGAGCCGCGGGCGCAGATACGCAGTATTTT. This sequence joins TRBV29-1 and TRBJ2-3, with D maybe TRBD2 (5 bases). Germline V gene data show CDR1 as SQVTM and CDR2 as ANQGSEA. Trimming removed 2 bases at V and 4 bases at J, with 13 bases between. This CDR3 spans 14 amino acids.

The gene calls are TRBV5-6 and TRBJ1-3; 7 bases align to TRBD1. Germline CDR1 is SGHDT and CDR2 is YYEEEE. J was trimmed by 2 bases and V by 0 bases; bases with no gene match: 2. The CDR3 loop spans 15 amino acids. The CDR3 here is CASSLGRGPGNTIYF. CDR3 sequence (DNA): TGTGCCAGCAGCTTGGGAAGGGGGCCTGGAAACACCATATATTTT.

The rearrangement joins TRBV5-6 to TRBJ1-5; 7 bases agree with TRBD1. Germline-derived CDR1 and CDR2 are SGHDT and YYEEEE. V shed 1 base, J shed 3 bases, and the junction held 7 bases outside the gene matches. The CDR3 spans 16 residues. CDR3 sequence: CASSLRGTEINQPQHF. DNA of the CDR3: TGTGCCAGCAGCTTGAGGGGGACAGAAATCAATCAGCCCCAGCATTTT.

This chain joins TRBV28 and TRBJ2-2, with 9 bases that match TRBD1. CDR3 length equals 13 residues. The germline V gene encodes CDR1 MDHEN and CDR2 SYDVKM. The V segment lost 6 bases and the J segment 6 bases; nucleotides outside the gene matches: 2. Here the CDR3 reads CASRDRGAGELFF. CDR3 nucleotide sequence: TGTGCCAGCAGGGACAGGGGAGCCGGGGAGCTGTTTTTT.

Only a few counts were recorded for this clone. The chain joins TRBV2 to TRBJ1-1; 9 nucleotides match TRBD1. Germline lookup yields CDR1 SNHLY and CDR2 FYNNEI. CDR3 length: 15 amino acids. J was trimmed by 4 bases and V by 4 bases; bases with no gene match: 7. CDR3 sequence reads: CASSGDRVVGTEAFF. The CDR3 bases are TGTGCCAGCAGTGGGGACAGGGTAGTTGGCACTGAAGCTTTCTTT. Looking up the rest from reference TRBV2 and TRBJ1-1 gives the full variable domain: EPEVTQTPSHQVTQMGQEVILRCVPISNHLYFYWYRQILGQKVEFLVSFYNNEISEKSEIFDDQFSVERPDGSNFTLKIRSTKLEDSAMYFCASSGDRVVGTEAFFGQGTRLTVV.